These 30 T cell receptor beta chains originate from one sample sequenced in a study of blood T cell repertoires in COVID-19. The data were produced by immunoSEQ multiplex PCR, yet TCRdb's version contains in-frame clones alone and is incomplete. The sample comprises over 90,000 clones, about four fifths of which are singletons, and 9.9% rests with the top ten. The sample consisted of peripheral blood. These receptors were collected from a man aged 40-49 years with active or convalescent COVID-19.

V usage is TRBV12-3 or TRBV12-4 and J usage is TRBJ2-3; 7 bases are shared with TRBD2. This CDR3 is 13 amino acids long. Unmatched junction bases numbered 4, after V lost 6 bases and J lost 4 bases. The CDR3 is CASRLGGADTQYF. CDR3 bases: TGTGCCAGCAGACTGGGGGGGGCAGATACGCAGTATTTT.

This clone was detected only a few times. The rearrangement joins TRBV29-1 to TRBJ2-5, with 11 positions matching TRBD1. Germline V gene sequence: CDR1 SQVTM, CDR2 ANQGSEA. The CDR3 length is 18 residues. Trimming at V came to 7 bases and at J to 0 bases, leaving 16 bases not matched to a gene. In DNA form, the CDR3 reads TGCAGCGCCTCCACACCAACCCGGGACAGGGGGTACCAAGAGACCCAGTACTTC. Protein product: CSASTPTRDRGYQETQYF.

This clone was picked up a small number of times. This chain connects TRBV27 to TRBJ1-2, with 11 bases matching TRBD1. The CDR3 has 15 residues. CDR1 MNHEY and CDR2 SMNVEV come from the germline V gene (reference sequence). V lost 5 bases and J lost 2; bases outside the gene matches: 4. The CDR3 spells CASSPGTGGNYGYTF. The CDR3, as DNA: TGTGCCAGCAGTCCCGGGACAGGGGGGAACTATGGCTACACCTTC.

The gene calls are TRBV11-2 and TRBJ1-6; TRBD1 is a possible D gene (5 bases). Trimming pared 0 bases from V and 5 bases from J, leaving 8 bases between. Germline V gene data show CDR1 as SGHAT and CDR2 as FQNNGV. The CDR3 is made up of 15 amino acids. The CDR3 here is CASSLEGLNNSPLHF. DNA of the CDR3: TGTGCCAGCAGCTTAGAGGGACTAAATAATTCACCCCTCCACTTT.

V usage is TRBV2 and J usage is TRBJ2-2; 12 bases map to TRBD2. Unmatched junction bases numbered 5, after V lost 6 bases and J lost 9 bases. The CDR3 runs 14 residues. Germline CDR1 and CDR2: SNHLY and FYNNEI. The CDR3 sequence: CASRPSGGARELFF. CDR3 nucleotides: TGTGCCAGCAGGCCTAGCGGGGGGGCTCGGGAGCTGTTTTTT. The full variable domain, its missing parts supplied by reference TRBV2 and TRBJ2-2, is EPEVTQTPSHQVTQMGQEVILRCVPISNHLYFYWYRQILGQKVEFLVSFYNNEISEKSEIFDDQFSVERPDGSNFTLKIRSTKLEDSAMYFCASRPSGGARELFFGEGSRLTVL.

The V and J genes are TRBV7-3 and TRBJ2-2, with D perhaps TRBD2 (5 bases). CDR1 is SGHTA and CDR2 is FQGTGA in the germline V gene. Trimming removed 10 bases from V and 4 bases from J, with 28 bases in between. The CDR3 runs 18 residues. This chain's CDR3 is CATAWRPRSPRGTGELFF. In nucleotides, the CDR3 is TGTGCCACGGCCTGGAGGCCACGGAGCCCCCGGGGCACCGGGGAGCTGTTTTTT.

This chain links TRBV30 with TRBJ1-3; 7 positions match TRBD1. Germline CDR1 is GTSNPN and CDR2 is SVGIG (reference sequence). V dropped 1 base and J dropped 3; count of bases not matched to a gene: 9. The CDR3 sequence is 16 residues long. In DNA form, the CDR3 reads TGTGCCTGGAGTGACAGGGGCTATTTCGGTGGAAACACCATATATTTT. This codes for CAWSDRGYFGGNTIYF.

This clone was seen a single time. This chain joins TRBV7-2 and TRBJ2-1; 11 bases line up with TRBD1. Losses at the gene ends were 4 bases for V and 9 bases for J; bases not matched to a gene: 5. Germline assignment: CDR1 SGHTA and CDR2 FQGNSA. The CDR3 totals 14 residues. In DNA, the CDR3 is TGTGCCAGCAGCTCGGACAGGGGGCGCAGTGAGCAGTTCTTC. Protein: CASSSDRGRSEQFF.

The genes are TRBV12-5 and TRBJ2-3; 10 bases agree with TRBD2. Germline loops: CDR1 LGHNT, CDR2 FRNRAP. The CDR3 runs to 15 residues. J lost 3 bases, V lost 1 base, and 1 base had no gene match. The CDR3 coding sequence is TGTGCTAGTGGTTTGGGTAGCGGGGGGACAGATACGCAGTATTTT. Its translation is CASGLGSGGTDTQYF. Drawing the rest from reference TRBV12-5 and TRBJ2-3, the complete variable domain is DARVTQTPRHKVTEMGQEVTMRCQPILGHNTVFWYRQTMMQGLELLAYFRNRAPLDDSGMPKDRFSAEMPDATLATLKIQPSEPRDSAVYFCASGLGSGGTDTQYFGPGTRLTVL.

The chain joins TRBV25-1 to TRBJ1-6; D not certain. Germline CDR1 reads MGHDK; CDR2 reads SYGVNS. This CDR3 contains 15 residues. V shed 4 bases and J shed 7 bases, with 14 bases lying between them. The CDR3 loop reads CASSVLTSGNSPLHF. CDR3 bases: TGTGCCAGCAGTGTCCTCACCTCGGGGAATTCACCCCTCCACTTT.

The chain links TRBV6-1 to TRBJ1-5; 8 positions agree with TRBD1. The V and J ends lost 2 bases and 4 bases, in that order; junction bases with no gene match: 4. The germline CDR1 and CDR2 sequences are MNHNS and SASEGT. The CDR3 is made up of 15 amino acids. CDR3 sequence reads: CASSEQGADNQPQHF. The CDR3 coding sequence is TGTGCCAGCAGTGAACAGGGGGCCGATAATCAGCCCCAGCATTTT.

The count of this clone is one. The V call is TRBV4-1, the J call TRBJ1-3, with TRBD1 matching over 7 bases. Unmatched junction bases numbered 11, after V lost 3 bases and J lost 0 bases. The CDR3 is made up of 18 amino acids. Germline loops: CDR1 MGHRA, CDR2 YSYEKL. In nucleotides, the CDR3 is TGCGCCAGCAGCCAGGGCCGACAGGGACCTCTCTCTGGAAACACCATATATTTT. It is translated as CASSQGRQGPLSGNTIYF.

The chain carries TRBV10-3 and TRBJ2-7; the match to TRBD2 covers 8 bases. J lost 4 bases, V lost 8 bases, and 13 bases had no gene match. Germline V gives CDR1 ENHRY, CDR2 SYGVKD. The CDR3 is 15 residues long. The CDR3 sequence is CAIGLAGDKVYEQYF. CDR3 DNA sequence: TGTGCCATCGGGCTAGCGGGCGACAAGGTTTACGAGCAGTACTTC.

This clone has more than one count but fewer than ten. CDR3 sequence: CASSLTSGVGRSEQFF. Written as DNA, the CDR3 is TGCGCCAGCAGTCTAACTAGCGGGGTCGGACGCAGTGAGCAGTTCTTC. The V and J genes are TRBV5-1 and TRBJ2-1; TRBD2 agrees at 10 bases. The CDR3 spans 16 residues. The V segment lost 5 bases and the J segment 9 bases; nucleotides outside the gene matches: 14. CDR1 is SGHRS and CDR2 is YFSETQ in the germline V gene.

The V gene is TRBV18, the J gene TRBJ1-3; D gene ambiguous. With 2 bases removed from V and 0 bases from J, the gap between germline ends came to 5 bases. The CDR3 totals 14 residues. Germline V gene data show CDR1 as KGHSH and CDR2 as LQKENI. Written as DNA, the CDR3 is TGTGCCAGCTCACCAGGCAGCTCTGGAAACACCATATATTTT. Translated, it gives CASSPGSSGNTIYF. Full variable domain (missing parts from reference TRBV18 and TRBJ1-3): NAGVMQNPRHLVRRRGQEARLRCSPMKGHSHVYWYRQLPEEGLKFMVYLQKENIIDESGMPKERFSAEFPKEGPSILRIQQVVRGDSAAYFCASSPGSSGNTIYFGEGSWLTVV.

The chain joins TRBV25-1 to TRBJ2-5, with 7 nucleotides matching TRBD2. This CDR3 is 14 amino acids long. Per germline, CDR1 MGHDK and CDR2 SYGVNS. The ends lost 5 bases at V and 5 bases at J; junction bases unmatched: 8. The CDR3, as DNA: TGTGCCAGCAGTAACTTAGCGGGTGGGGAGACCCAGTACTTC. Translating it yields CASSNLAGGETQYF.

The sample holds one count of this clone. The chain uses TRBV5-6 and TRBJ2-1; D unresolved. CDR3 size: 16 residues. Germline CDR1 and CDR2: SGHDT and YYEEEE. The ends were cut back, 0 bases at V and 3 bases at J, with 13 bases in the middle. The CDR3 protein is CASSLGAKPLYNEQFF. In DNA, the CDR3 is TGTGCCAGCAGCTTGGGGGCCAAACCGCTCTACAATGAGCAGTTCTTC.

The rearrangement joins TRBV7-5 to TRBJ1-5; the table's D call of TRBD1 was not tested on the DNA. TRBV7-5 is deemed a pseudogene. This CDR3 has 17 amino acids. This chain's CDR3 is CARSMKGDRGKGQPQHF. CDR3 bases: TGTGCCAGAAGCATGAAAGGGGACAGGGGGAAGGGTCAGCCCCAGCATTTT.

CDR3 in DNA: TGTGCCAGCAGCTTCACGAACACCGGGGAGCTGTTTTTT. As protein: CASSFTNTGELFF. The genes are TRBV7-6 and TRBJ2-2; D gene ambiguous. Deletions cut 3 bases from V and 0 bases from J, with 2 bases between. CDR1 is SGHVS, CDR2 FNYEAQ, per germline. The CDR3 is made up of 13 amino acids.

The V call is TRBV10-3, the J call TRBJ2-1, with D possibly matching TRBD1 (6 bases). V lost 4 bases to trimming and J lost 9 bases, with 10 bases between them. Germline lookup yields CDR1 ENHRY and CDR2 SYGVKD. The CDR3 runs 12 residues. CDR3 in DNA: TGTGCCATCAGTGGGGACACGATTGAGCAGTTCTTC. As protein: CAISGDTIEQFF.

Only one count was recorded for this clone. The rearrangement uses TRBV5-4 and TRBJ2-5; 7 bases are a match to TRBD2. The germline CDR1 and CDR2 sequences are SGHNT and YYREEE (reference sequence). CDR3 length: 15 residues. Trimming removed 0 bases from V and 5 bases from J; junction bases left unmatched: 7. The CDR3, as DNA: TGTGCCAGCAGCTTGGCGGGGGACGGGGGGGAGACCCAGTACTTC. Protein sequence: CASSLAGDGGETQYF. Based on the CDR3 plus reference TRBV5-4 and TRBJ2-5, the full variable domain is ETGVTQSPTHLIKTRGQQVTLRCSSQSGHNTVSWYQQALGQGPQFIFQYYREEENGRGNFPPRFSGLQFPNYSSELNVNALELDDSALYLCASSLAGDGGETQYFGPGTRLLVL.

The chain combines TRBV6-5 with TRBJ1-5, with 8 bases matching TRBD1. This CDR3 is built from 14 residues. CDR1 and CDR2 (germline): MNHEY, SVGAGI. V shed 10 bases, J shed 2 bases, and the junction held 7 bases outside the gene matches. The CDR3 here is CATRTGSGNQPQHF. CDR3 nucleotides: TGTGCCACCCGGACAGGGTCGGGCAATCAGCCCCAGCATTTT.

The V gene is TRBV7-9, the J gene TRBJ2-2, with 12 bases that match TRBD2. Germline CDR1 is SEHNR and CDR2 is FQNEAQ (reference sequence). V dropped 5 bases and J dropped 5; count of bases not matched to a gene: 3. This CDR3 is 15 amino acids long. CDR3 in amino acids: CASSPGLAGTGELFF. In DNA form, the CDR3 reads TGTGCCAGCAGCCCAGGACTAGCGGGGACCGGGGAGCTGTTTTTT.

The V call is TRBV25-1, the J call TRBJ1-2, with a tentative D call TRBD1 (6 bases). Trimming took off 4 bases at V and 2 bases at J, with 11 bases between the two ends. This CDR3 has 14 amino acids. From germline, CDR1 is MGHDK and CDR2 SYGVNS. The CDR3 sequence: CASSAYRENYGYTF. CDR3 sequence (DNA): TGTGCCAGCAGTGCCTACAGGGAGAACTATGGCTACACCTTC.

The chain combines TRBV14 with TRBJ1-1; D is perhaps TRBD1 (5 bases). The CDR3 runs to 15 residues. Germline CDR1 and CDR2: SGHDN and FVKESK. Trimming removed 1 base at V and 5 bases at J, with 14 bases between. Here the CDR3 reads CASSQASGRGTEAFF. In DNA form, the CDR3 reads TGTGCCAGCAGCCAAGCATCAGGGCGAGGAACTGAAGCTTTCTTT.

The chain is built from TRBV2 and TRBJ1-6; D is unclear. The CDR3 contains 14 residues. The V gene's germline CDR1 is SNHLY and CDR2 FYNNEI. V dropped 8 bases and J dropped 7 bases, with 15 bases sitting between them. CDR3 amino acids: CASLYDLLNSPLHF. CDR3 nucleotides: TGTGCCAGCCTGTACGATCTACTCAATTCACCCCTCCACTTT.

The gene calls are TRBV19 and TRBJ2-1; a possible D gene is TRBD1 (7 bases). The germline CDR1 and CDR2 sequences are LNHDA and SQIVND (reference sequence). V was trimmed by 5 bases and J by 6 bases, leaving 14 bases between them. This CDR3 contains 14 residues. CDR3 region: CASSAGGFGNEQFF. The CDR3 DNA sequence: TGTGCCAGTAGTGCAGGGGGGTTCGGCAATGAGCAGTTCTTC.

The rearrangement links TRBV7-2 to TRBJ1-3, with TRBD1 identical over 7 bases. The CDR3 totals 14 residues. Germline CDR1 is SGHTA and CDR2 is FQGNSA. Trimming at V came to 8 bases and at J to 8 bases, leaving 12 bases not matched to a gene. The CDR3 protein is CASGRQGLRHTIYF. The CDR3 DNA sequence: TGTGCCAGCGGGAGACAGGGCTTGCGACACACCATATATTTT.

The chain uses TRBV7-3 and TRBJ2-1; 12 bases align to TRBD2. This CDR3 region has 14 residues. The germline gives CDR1 SGHTA, CDR2 FQGTGA. Trimming removed 5 bases from V and 8 bases from J; junction bases left unmatched: 4. This chain's CDR3 is CASSGLAGLDEQFF. For the CDR3, the DNA is TGTGCCAGCAGCGGACTAGCGGGGCTTGATGAGCAGTTCTTC.

The V gene is TRBV7-3, the J gene TRBJ1-1; 9 nucleotides agree with TRBD1. The CDR3 extends over 14 amino acids. J was trimmed by 6 bases and V by 5 bases; bases with no gene match: 7. In germline, CDR1 is SGHTA, CDR2 FQGTGA. The CDR3: CASSPGQGSSEAFF. As DNA, the CDR3 is TGTGCCAGCAGCCCGGGACAGGGATCTTCTGAAGCTTTCTTT. Full variable domain (missing parts from reference TRBV7-3 and TRBJ1-1): GAGVSQTPSNKVTEKGKYVELRCDPISGHTALYWYRQSLGQGPEFLIYFQGTGAADDSGLPNDRFFAVRPEGSVSTLKIQRTERGDSAVYLCASSPGQGSSEAFFGQGTRLTVV.